Included here is one TCR beta chain sequence, with context. Its recognized antigen is unknown. Qualities for individual bases were not recorded, and no much larger clone is one base off. This sample is drawn from a study of cytomegalovirus exposure and HLA in healthy donors (dated by TCRdb to about 2017). About the full investigation: An earlier analysis of approximately 640 of the donors reported approximately 300 Gb of sequence data and 100 million to 140 million unique TCR beta sequences from 150 million to 200 million T cells. About 280 gigabases of sequencing data and tens of millions of unique TCR sequences were included in an early release covering several hundred HLA-typed donors. Of the approximately 400 genotyped donors, roughly 80% were placed in the genetic ancestry cluster associated with self-reported Caucasian donors. A later genetic analysis used genome-wide SNP genotypes for 398 of the 666 donors, treating that subset as a discovery cohort. The number of donors typed differed by locus, with 629-630 for A, B, C, DRB1 and DQB1, around 560 for DQA1, approximately 580 for DPA1, and approximately 470 for DPB1. On average, around 240,000 unique TCR beta nucleotide sequences were sequenced per donor among a few hundred genotyped donors of the cohort, with 15% to 20% of those sequences being non-productive. Using immunosequencing, the study profiled T cell repertoires from 666 subjects and related those repertoires to cytomegalovirus serostatus. Donor age, sex, ethnicity and CMV serostatus were compiled alongside the repertoire data. To predict cytomegalovirus infection status, the study combined high-throughput TCR immunosequencing, statistical association of individual TCRs with disease status, and machine learning. Along with the roughly 670-subject first cohort, a separate validation cohort of over a hundred different subjects was used. In the later analysis, no new phenotypic data were used to find candidate immune exposures; instead, reliance was placed on TCR beta sequences and their occurrence across donors. Roughly 5 DR-DQ haplotypes were handled as single units for association and clustering, since linkage in the cohort was strong. Every discovery cohort repertoire had been produced on one sequencing platform. The study was designed to test whether signatures of past pathogen exposure could be identified by cataloging public T cell receptors. HLA typing covered class I and class II loci at four-digit resolution. A later analysis re-examined previously published TCR beta repertoires from about 670 donors and added high-resolution HLA genotyping to investigate patterns of TCR occurrence. An earlier analysis of 587 of the donors used high-throughput TCR beta sequencing to judge whether each TCR beta V gene segment behaved as functional or pseudogenic. What the research found in general, with its limitations: In a later analysis, several top co-occurrence clusters were reported to appear linked to parvovirus B19, influenza, CMV and Epstein-Barr virus. Correlated functional status among segregating V segments might be attributable to linkage disequilibrium, but an unknown experimental factor could not be ruled out. The 87-base-pair reads could not distinguish some IMGT-functional V segments, including TRBV6-2 and TRBV6-3, so those segments were excluded. In both the original and validation cohorts, the classifier was reported to diagnose cytomegalovirus status with high specificity and sensitivity. According to the authors, the approach could potentially be generalized to other disease states and immunological phenotypes. The sequencing pipeline was judged likely to have produced a cluster of highly shared sequence variants as a technical artifact. Specific HLA alleles were associated with over 15,000 TCR beta sequences at a false discovery rate of 0.05 in a later analysis. The study listed 150 to 200 TCR beta chains as associated with cytomegalovirus. Because HLA typing was unavailable for some donors at each locus, only the typed subset was used in association tests. The earlier analysis of around 600 of the donors excluded approximately 17 rarely observed V segments, including chromosome 9 orphons, because counts were too low. A further reported finding was that TCR beta sequences accurately predicted the HLA-A and HLA-B alleles for most subjects in the first cohort. In vitro tests confirmed that a few of the cytomegalovirus-associated TCR beta chains recognize cytomegalovirus antigens. A later analysis found that HLA-associated TCR beta chains were more clonally expanded and had lower generation probabilities than equally common non-associated chains. CMV serostatus was the only immune exposure information available for the cohort. When HLA alleles, especially DR and DQ, strongly co-occurred, TCR associations were difficult to assign to individual alleles. In this cohort, only TCR beta chains were sequenced, and detectable features were limited by the absence of alpha or paired-chain data. According to a later analysis, TCR association rates differed among HLA loci, with DRB1 alleles showing the most associated TCRs and HLA-C alleles showing the fewest. An earlier analysis of approximately 590 of the donors showed that most TCR beta V segments appeared in productive rearrangements either about 90% or about 30% of the time, which broadly matched IMGT annotations. According to a later analysis, most CMV-associated TCR beta chains appeared to be HLA-restricted, and the HLA associations seemed to be driven largely by CMV exposure. An association between a missense DCLRE1C variant and V-gene and J-gene trimming of TCR beta chains was found in a later genetic analysis and replicated in an independent cohort. Presence/absence analyses assumed roughly uniform sequencing depth across donors, an assumption that may not hold. Most TCR sequences were seen in very few donors, while some public TCRs were found in many individuals. A later genetic analysis reported fewer N-insertions in productive TCRs among donors in an Asian-associated ancestry cluster than the roughly 700-donor mean.

The cohort was made up of several hundred healthy bone marrow donors. At the time of sampling, all cohort members were nominally healthy, though unrecorded immune exposures were likely present. The donor was CMV seropositive and belonged to the group of 250 to 350 seropositive cohort members. A peripheral blood sample was collected from each donor, and TCR beta sequencing was performed on peripheral blood mononuclear cells. The Qiagen DNeasy Blood Extraction Kit was used to extract genomic DNA from the blood cell samples. Trimming at the junction amounts to 10 bases on V and 7 bases on J, and the germline ends lie 14 bases apart. There are 11 amino acids in the CDR3, from cysteine to phenylalanine inclusive. Kept here is only the CDR3 DNA, which spans 33 bases and is read in frame from base 1. CDR1 and CDR2, per the germline V gene (reference sequence), are SEHNR and FQNEAQ. Libraries came from the immunoSEQ multiplex PCR assay. The multiplex PCR relied on a mix of 60 forward primers for TCR Vbeta segments and 13 reverse primers for TCR Jbeta segments. The CDR3 region of rearranged TCR beta genes was amplified from genomic DNA with a multiplex PCR assay. Amplified TCR beta libraries were sequenced as 87-base-pair reads on the Illumina HiSeq System. The original methods were these. A later analysis tallied 80 million to 95 million unique TCR beta chains across the 700 or so repertoires, and approximately 12 million of those chains were shared by two or more donors. Raw reads were error-corrected and collapsed into unique sequences by a nearest-neighbor algorithm in which closely related sequences were merged to remove PCR and sequencing errors. To assign V, D and J gene segments, CDR3 sequences were aligned to IMGT reference sequences. For a sequence to be retained, a match of at least six nucleotides to both a V gene segment and a J gene segment was required. Rearrangements were classified as productive when the CDR3 lacked stop codons and remained in frame with V and J, and all other rearrangements were classified as non-productive. CDR3 was defined according to IMGT convention as the region running from the second conserved V-encoded cysteine to the conserved J-encoded phenylalanine. The earlier analysis of about 570 of the donors excluded any sequence lacking an unambiguous match to a single V gene segment. In an earlier analysis of more than 500 of the donors, a V segment was called functional when productive rearrangements were above 56.7%, and segregating when the standard deviation between donors exceeded 5%. A statistical classification framework was developed to diagnose cytomegalovirus status using the catalog of TCR beta chain sequences. In a later analysis, V and J genes were assigned by comparing TCR nucleotide sequences against IMGT/GENE-DB human TR gene sequences. In a later analysis, CDR3 sequences and most-parsimonious VDJ recombination scenarios were assigned using the TCRdist pipeline. A later analysis defined each TCR beta chain by its CDR3 amino acid sequence plus V-gene family, and excluded reads lacking a unique V-gene family. As a way to deal with suspected cross-contamination and a sequencing artifact, a later analysis dropped 450 to 600 nucleotide sequences that were highly shared and had low generation probability. For each public chain, a later analysis derived a clonal expansion index from normalized ranks of inferred template counts within each repertoire. In a later analysis, generation probabilities were computed using a VDJ recombination model fitted to out-of-frame rearrangements, and the results were checked against IGoR. In a later analysis, hypergeometric tests were used to score TCR-TCR, TCR-HLA and TCR-CMV co-occurrence, with a repertoire-size bias correction applied to TCR pairs. A later analysis estimated false discovery rates by permuting HLA or CMV assignments 20 times. In a later analysis, co-occurring TCRs were grouped using DBSCAN, with TCRdist sequence similarity added in when clustering inside HLA-allele-positive subsets. For co-occurrence clustering, repertoires with fewer than 30,000 or more than 120,000 public chains were excluded, along with roughly 5 repertoires with anomalous nucleotide sharing. TCRdb provides this immuneACCESS table in a form limited to in-frame rearrangements. Some clones are lacking; in checked studies, under half of them reflect an unresolved V gene, and why the rest are absent is not known. Clone size and V and J calls were adopted from that table, with D and trimming inferred from the DNA. The sample table contains roughly 150,000 clones; only one count was recorded for roughly 81% of them. Clones ranked in the top ten supply roughly 2.5% of the sample.

Material: PBMCs. This sequence originates from a man aged 30 to 39 in good health and CMV-seropositive. Recombination connected TRBV7-9 to TRBJ2-7; the D gene is perhaps TRBD1, from 7 matching bases. The DNA sequence is TGTGCCACAACCAGGGGGGAGGAGCAGTACTTC. This translates into CATTRGEEQYF. Here the CDR3 is joined to the reference TRBV7-9 and TRBJ2-7 genes, and the full variable domain is: DTGVSQNPRHKITKRGQNVTFRCDPISEHNRLYWYRQTLGQGPEFLTYFQNEAQLEKSRLLSDRFSAERPKGSFSTLEIQRTEQGDSAMYLCATTRGEEQYFGPGTRLTVT.